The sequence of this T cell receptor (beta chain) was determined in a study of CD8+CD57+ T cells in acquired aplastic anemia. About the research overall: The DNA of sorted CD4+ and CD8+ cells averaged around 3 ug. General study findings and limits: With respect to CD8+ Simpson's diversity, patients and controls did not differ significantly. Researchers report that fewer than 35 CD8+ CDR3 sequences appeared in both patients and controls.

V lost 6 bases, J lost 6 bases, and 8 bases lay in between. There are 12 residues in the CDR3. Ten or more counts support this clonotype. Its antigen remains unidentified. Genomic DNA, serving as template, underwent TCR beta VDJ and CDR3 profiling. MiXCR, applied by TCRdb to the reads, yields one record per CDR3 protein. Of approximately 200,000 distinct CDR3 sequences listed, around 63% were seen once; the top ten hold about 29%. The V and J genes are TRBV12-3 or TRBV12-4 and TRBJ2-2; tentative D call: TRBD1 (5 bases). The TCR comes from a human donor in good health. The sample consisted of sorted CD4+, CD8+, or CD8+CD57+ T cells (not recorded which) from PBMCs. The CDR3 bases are TGTGCCAGCAGCCAGGGTTCCGGGGAGCTGTTTTTT. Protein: CASSQGSGELFF.